A selection of T cell receptor beta chains follows, all from one sample in a study of T-cell memory formation after mild COVID-19. TCRdb passed the 5' RACE reads through MiXCR, listing each CDR3 protein once. This table has around 340,000 distinct CDR3 sequences, 10% to 15% appearing once. Sequencing input: PBMCs or a T cell subset sorted from them (not recorded which). The source is a man between 18 and 29 years old who had mild COVID-19 (a few samples of this study predate the infection). Cell type and time point are not known. The CDR3 runs from the conserved cysteine through the conserved F or W. Each record gives: CDR3 DNA, CDR3 protein, D gene, J gene, clone size, V gene. A D gene is named only where the DNA matches it firmly. The size field is filled for only some rows; it gives once, few, many or a size class.

DNA: TGCGCCAGCAGCCAAGAACACGCCAGGGTGTCCTACGAGCAGTACTTC
CDR3: CASSQEHARVSYEQYF
D: -
J: TRBJ2-7
size: -
V: TRBV4-1

DNA: TGTGCCAGCAGCTCCCAGATTGGGGATACGCAGTATTTT
CDR3: CASSSQIGDTQYF
D: -
J: TRBJ2-3
size: many
V: TRBV11-2

DNA: TGTGCCAGCAGCGACCGGGACAGGGTAGATAATTCACCCCTCCACTTT
CDR3: CASSDRDRVDNSPLHF
D: TRBD1
J: TRBJ1-6
size: -
V: TRBV4-2

DNA: TGTGCCAGCGGAGAGACAGGGGCCATCTGGAGACTGTTTTTT
CDR3: CASGETGAIWRLFF
D: TRBD1
J: TRBJ1-4
size: -
V: TRBV12-3/TRBV12-4

DNA: TGTGCCAGCGCGAGGAATGGGGGGGGGGCCGATACGCAGTATTTT
CDR3: CASARNGGGADTQYF
D: -
J: TRBJ2-3
size: -
V: TRBV12-3/TRBV12-4

DNA: TGTGCCAGCAGCCCTCAGGGGCCCACAGATACGCAGTATTTT
CDR3: CASSPQGPTDTQYF
D: -
J: TRBJ2-3
size: -
V: TRBV7-3

DNA: TGCAGTGCTAGAGTGGCGGGGGGGCCAGATACGCAGTATTTT
CDR3: CSARVAGGPDTQYF
D: TRBD2
J: TRBJ2-3
size: few
V: TRBV20-1

DNA: TGCAGTGCTAGAGATGTCGGCGGTACGGGAGAGCAGTACTTC
CDR3: CSARDVGGTGEQYF
D: -
J: TRBJ2-7
size: few
V: TRBV20-1

DNA: TGTGCCAGCAAGAAAGGCGGCACAGATACGCAGTATTTT
CDR3: CASKKGGTDTQYF
D: -
J: TRBJ2-3
size: -
V: TRBV7-3

DNA: TGTGCCAGCAGATGGTCCGGGACAGCTAATTTCGGGGAGCTGTTTTTT
CDR3: CASRWSGTANFGELFF
D: TRBD1
J: TRBJ2-2
size: -
V: TRBV7-2

DNA: TGTGCCAGCAGGTGGGGATACACTGAAGCTTTCTTT
CDR3: CASRWGYTEAFF
D: -
J: TRBJ1-1
size: -
V: TRBV25-1

DNA: TGCGCCAGCAGCGCGGGTGACAGGGGGGTATTAGGCTACACCTTC
CDR3: CASSAGDRGVLGYTF
D: TRBD1
J: TRBJ1-2
size: few
V: TRBV4-1

DNA: TGTGCCAGCAGTTTAGGCTCCGAGGGGGCCCACGAGCAGTACTTC
CDR3: CASSLGSEGAHEQYF
D: TRBD1
J: TRBJ2-7
size: once
V: TRBV28

DNA: TGTGCCAGCAGCTTAGAGGGGACTTATTACAATGAGCAGTTCTTC
CDR3: CASSLEGTYYNEQFF
D: -
J: TRBJ2-1
size: -
V: TRBV11-3

DNA: TGTGCCAGCAGGTGGGGACAGTCGAATCAGCCCCAGCATTTT
CDR3: CASRWGQSNQPQHF
D: TRBD1
J: TRBJ1-5
size: -
V: TRBV6-1

DNA: TGTGCCAGCAGCCTAAGGACAGGGGAGGTCACTGAAGCTTTCTTT
CDR3: CASSLRTGEVTEAFF
D: TRBD1
J: TRBJ1-1
size: -
V: TRBV9

DNA: TGCAGCTACTCACAGGGGGTTCGTTTAGATACGCAGTATTTT
CDR3: CSYSQGVRLDTQYF
D: TRBD1
J: TRBJ2-3
size: few
V: TRBV29-1

DNA: TGCGCCAGCAGCTTATCAGGCGGCCGCCAAGAGACCCAGTACTTC
CDR3: CASSLSGGRQETQYF
D: -
J: TRBJ2-5
size: few
V: TRBV5-1

DNA: TGCGCCAGCAGCTTGAATGGAGGACCGAACACTGAAGCTTTCTTT
CDR3: CASSLNGGPNTEAFF
D: -
J: TRBJ1-1
size: -
V: TRBV5-1

DNA: TGTGCCAGCAGCAAAGGGCAGGGCAGGGGGCTCAATCAGCCCCAGCATTTT
CDR3: CASSKGQGRGLNQPQHF
D: -
J: TRBJ1-5
size: -
V: TRBV21-1

DNA: TGCAGCGTTGAACCCCCCGGACGGACCTACAATGAGCAGTTCTTC
CDR3: CSVEPPGRTYNEQFF
D: -
J: TRBJ2-1
size: -
V: TRBV29-1

DNA: TGCAGTGCTAGCACTCATCGGGACTATGGCTACACCTTC
CDR3: CSASTHRDYGYTF
D: -
J: TRBJ1-2
size: -
V: TRBV20-1